The 29 T cell receptor beta chains reported below all come from one sample, sequenced in a study of response to subunit inactivated influenza vaccine. TCRdb re-analysed the RT-PCR reads in MiXCR, keeping a single row per CDR3 protein. The table has about 620,000 distinct CDR3 sequences, about 11% seen once. Separately, the same data were catalogued under a study of T cells expressing NK-cell markers. From that study: The cDNA for TCR beta came from 5'RACE template switching with UMIs.

Sample: PBMCs from blood, taken on the day of vaccination. The receptors stem from a man aged 45 to 65 who received an inactivated influenza vaccine.

This clonotype has a handful of counts. V and J are TRBV6-1 and TRBJ2-4; D possibly matches TRBD1 or TRBD2 (5 bases each). The CDR3 contains 16 residues. V was cut by 8 bases and J by 1 base, with 18 bases left in between. Looked up from germline, CDR1 is MNHNS and CDR2 is SASEGT. This CDR3 is CASHEGWEFAKNIQYF. CDR3 sequence (DNA): TGTGCCAGCCACGAGGGGTGGGAATTTGCCAAAAACATTCAGTACTTC.

This chain connects TRBV5-4 to TRBJ2-7; 10 positions agree with TRBD2. V trimming: 0 bases; J trimming: 7 bases; junction bases outside the gene matches: 7. The germline CDR1 and CDR2 sequences are SGHNT and YYREEE (reference sequence). The CDR3 is 15 residues long. The CDR3 reads CASSLEVAGGEEQYF. In DNA, the CDR3 is TGTGCCAGCAGCTTGGAGGTAGCGGGAGGTGAGGAGCAGTACTTC.

The J gene is TRBJ1-6, the V gene TRBV20-1; no reliable D call. The CDR3 has 13 amino acids. The V gene's germline CDR1 is DFQATT and CDR2 SNEGSKA (reference sequence). Trimming removed 5 bases at V and 5 bases at J, with 10 bases between. The DNA for the CDR3 is TGCAGTGCTTACAGCGCCAATAATTCACCCCTCCACTTT. Its translation: CSAYSANNSPLHF.

Many counts were recorded for this clonotype. V is TRBV10-3 and J is TRBJ2-1, with TRBD2 as a possible D gene (6 bases). Per germline, CDR1 ENHRY and CDR2 SYGVKD. Between the trimmed V and J ends, which lost 2 bases and 1 base, there was a span of 6 bases. The CDR3 sequence is 14 residues long. CDR3: CAISEGGSYNEQFF. CDR3 nucleotides: TGTGCCATCAGTGAGGGGGGGTCCTACAATGAGCAGTTCTTC.

This clonotype was detected a few times. The chain recombines TRBV7-9 with TRBJ2-7, with TRBD1 as a possible D gene (5 bases). Germline loops: CDR1 SEHNR, CDR2 FQNEAQ (reference sequence). Trimming removed 8 bases from V and 3 bases from J, with 14 bases in between. This CDR3 is 13 amino acids long. CDR3 bases: TGTGCCAGCGGAACAGGTGACAGCTACGAGCAGTACTTC. Protein: CASGTGDSYEQYF.

This clonotype was counted many times. The chain uses TRBV30 and TRBJ2-3; 7 nucleotides agree with TRBD1. The germline gives CDR1 GTSNPN, CDR2 SVGIG (reference sequence). This CDR3 is built from 16 residues. V dropped 4 bases and J dropped 7; count of bases not matched to a gene: 17. This CDR3 reads CAWTDQADRVTYTQYF. The CDR3 bases are TGTGCCTGGACGGACCAAGCCGACAGGGTTACTTATACGCAGTATTTT.

The gene calls are TRBV28 and TRBJ2-3, with 8 bases lining up with TRBD2. J lost 2 bases, V lost 3 bases, and 7 bases had no gene match. Germline values: CDR1 MDHEN, CDR2 SYDVKM. The CDR3 is 16 amino acids. CDR3 nucleotide sequence: TGTGCCAGCAGTTTCAGGCGGGGGGCCTACACAGATACGCAGTATTTT. It yields the protein CASSFRRGAYTDTQYF.

This clonotype was detected a few times. The rearrangement links TRBV6-2 or TRBV6-3 to TRBJ2-4; TRBD1 is a possible D gene (6 bases). Trimming took off 5 bases at V and 0 bases at J, with 11 bases between the two ends. CDR3 size: 15 residues. Germline CDR1 is MNHEY and CDR2 is SVGEGT. CDR3 in amino acids: CASSGRGQAKNIQYF. The CDR3 DNA sequence: TGTGCCAGCAGTGGTAGGGGACAAGCCAAAAACATTCAGTACTTC.

Concerning this clonotype itself: A junction boundary mismatches the germline segment, possibly from a read error. The rearrangement joins TRBV12-3 or TRBV12-4 to TRBJ2-5, with D tentatively TRBD2 (6 bases). The CDR3 length is 14 residues. The CDR3 region is CVSSFRGGEETQYF. The DNA for the CDR3 is TGTGTCAGCAGCTTCCGTGGCGGGGAAGAGACCCAGTACTTC.

This clonotype was observed a few times. The rearrangement uses TRBV5-1 and TRBJ2-7; D is uncertain. Trimming cost V 4 bases and J 2 bases, with 16 bases left between them. The CDR3 has 15 residues. Germline assignment: CDR1 SGHRS and CDR2 YFSETQ. The CDR3 bases are TGCGCCAGCAGCCTTAGCCCCCGCTTGGCCTACGAGCAGTACTTC. This codes for CASSLSPRLAYEQYF.

The chain is built from TRBV12-3 or TRBV12-4 and TRBJ2-7; D ambiguous. This CDR3 is 14 amino acids long. V lost 2 bases and J 5 bases, leaving 13 bases between the germline ends. The CDR3 region is CASSLRASSHEQYF. Written as DNA, the CDR3 is TGTGCCAGCAGTTTAAGGGCAAGTAGCCACGAGCAGTACTTC.

The chain uses TRBV5-1 and TRBJ2-6; no clear D gene. This CDR3 is 15 amino acids long. V was shortened by 2 bases and J by 3 bases, with 9 bases between the two germline ends. The germline CDR1 and CDR2 sequences are SGHRS and YFSETQ. This CDR3 is CASSFLGLGANVLTF. CDR3 nucleotide sequence: TGCGCCAGCAGCTTCTTGGGCCTTGGGGCCAACGTCCTGACTTTC.

In this sample, this clonotype turned up a few times. This rearrangement joins TRBV7-3 to TRBJ2-3; 7 bases agree with TRBD2. The CDR3 loop spans 16 amino acids. V shed 5 bases and J 4 bases; nucleotides not matched to a gene: 12. Germline V gene lookup returns CDR1 SGHTA and CDR2 FQGTGA. CDR3 DNA sequence: TGTGCCAGCAGCCCAGTGGCGGGAGCGGGCCCAGATACGCAGTATTTT. Its protein product is CASSPVAGAGPDTQYF.

This clonotype has just a few counts. The chain employs TRBV7-9 and TRBJ1-6; TRBD1 matches at 9 bases. Germline trimming cut 6 bases from V and 8 bases from J; bases unmatched to any gene: 5. The CDR3 is made up of 14 amino acids. CDR1 SEHNR and CDR2 FQNEAQ come from the germline V gene (reference sequence). The CDR3 bases are TGTGCCAGCAGTATGGACAGGGGACATTCACCCCTCCACTTT. It specifies CASSMDRGHSPLHF.

The rearrangement joins TRBV12-3 or TRBV12-4 to TRBJ2-7; TRBD1 matches 9 bases. The length of the CDR3 is 18 residues. V was pared by 5 bases and J by 0 bases, with 14 bases of the junction left unmatched. DNA of the CDR3: TGTGCCAGCAGTCCTCTTACAGGGGGCTCCTTTAGCTCCTACGAGCAGTACTTC. Protein product: CASSPLTGGSFSSYEQYF.

The genes are TRBV29-1 and TRBJ2-1; 9 nucleotides match TRBD2. The trim removed 7 bases at V and 3 bases at J, leaving 10 bases unmatched. The germline gives CDR1 SQVTM, CDR2 ANQGSEA. The CDR3 runs to 15 residues. The CDR3 region has the DNA TGCAGCGCTTCCGCGGGAGGGCCAGGCTACAATGAGCAGTTCTTC. It codes for CSASAGGPGYNEQFF.

The table lists this clonotype with a few counts. CDR3 coding DNA: TGTGCCAGCAGCTTAGGATCCGGGACTAGCCCTTTTAGCAAGTACTTC. It translates to CASSLGSGTSPFSKYF. The chain carries TRBV7-9 and TRBJ2-5; 9 bases align to TRBD2. This CDR3 is 16 amino acids long. CDR1 SEHNR and CDR2 FQNEAQ come from the germline V gene (reference sequence). Losses at the gene ends were 1 base for V and 12 bases for J; bases not matched to a gene: 15.

Only a few counts were recorded for this clonotype. J is TRBJ2-7 and V is TRBV20-1; 14 bases fit TRBD2. The germline V gene has CDR1 DFQATT and CDR2 SNEGSKA (reference sequence). Trimming removed 2 bases from V and 7 bases from J; junction bases left unmatched: 7. The length of the CDR3 is 15 residues. The CDR3 loop reads CSARSGLAGVREQYF. In nucleotides, the CDR3 is TGCAGTGCTAGATCGGGACTAGCGGGAGTCCGGGAGCAGTACTTC.

The chain employs TRBV7-2 and TRBJ2-2, with a weak D call TRBD1 (7 bases). The CDR3 loop spans 14 amino acids. CDR1 and CDR2 (germline): SGHTA, FQGNSA. The ends were cut back, 5 bases at V and 10 bases at J, with 17 bases in the middle. The CDR3 coding sequence is TGTGCCAGCAGCCCCCGCGGGACAGTGATGGAGCTGTTTTTT. Protein sequence: CASSPRGTVMELFF.

There are many counts of this clonotype. The rearrangement uses TRBV3-1 and TRBJ1-2; D not resolved. V was shortened by 7 bases and J by 8 bases, with 14 bases between the two germline ends. Germline V gene sequence: CDR1 LGHDT, CDR2 YNNKEL (reference sequence). This CDR3 contains 12 residues. The CDR3 loop is CASIGRGGGYTF. CDR3 DNA sequence: TGTGCCAGCATAGGGCGGGGTGGAGGCTACACCTTC.

A few counts support this clonotype. V is TRBV6-2 or TRBV6-3 and J is TRBJ1-1, with a possible D match to TRBD1 (5 bases). Germline CDR1 is MNHEY and CDR2 is SVGEGT. This CDR3 is 13 amino acids long. The V gene lost 5 bases and the J gene lost 4 bases, with 11 bases spanning the gap. The CDR3 is CASSLNGGTEAFF. The CDR3 DNA reads as TGTGCCAGCAGTCTCAACGGGGGCACTGAAGCTTTCTTT.

Only a few counts were recorded for this clonotype. The chain employs TRBV5-4 and TRBJ2-2, with 14 bases fitting TRBD2. Per germline, CDR1 SGHNT and CDR2 YYREEE (reference sequence). The CDR3 length is 18 residues. Trimming removed 3 bases from V and 1 base from J; junction bases left unmatched: 5. The CDR3 loop reads CASSSGTSGSLNTGELFF. Here the CDR3 DNA reads TGTGCCAGCAGCTCCGGGACTAGCGGGAGCCTGAACACCGGGGAGCTGTTTTTT.

This clonotype was seen a few times. The genes are TRBV6-2 or TRBV6-3 and TRBJ2-2; TRBD1 matches at 7 bases. CDR1 and CDR2 (germline): MNHEY, SVGEGT. The CDR3 has 13 residues. The junction had 2 bases not matched to a gene; V was cut back by 6 bases and J by 4 bases. In DNA, the CDR3 is TGTGCCAGCAGGCACAGGGGCACCGGGGAGCTGTTTTTT. Translation: CASRHRGTGELFF.

The V and J genes are TRBV12-3 or TRBV12-4 and TRBJ2-7, with D possibly being TRBD2 (6 bases). The CDR3 loop spans 13 amino acids. Trimming stripped 0 bases from V and 6 bases from J, with 9 bases between. CDR3 in amino acids: CASSLAPGGEQYF. CDR3 bases: TGTGCCAGCAGTTTAGCGCCCGGGGGCGAGCAGTACTTC.

The chain combines TRBV12-3 or TRBV12-4 with TRBJ2-7; the D gene is possibly TRBD2 (6 bases). V was cut by 3 bases and J by 4 bases, with 16 bases left in between. There are 15 residues in the CDR3. CDR3 DNA sequence: TGTGCCAGCAGTTTCGGTAGCGGCCCCCTATACGAGCAGTACTTC. Its protein product is CASSFGSGPLYEQYF.

This clonotype was counted ten times or more. The chain is built from TRBV27 and TRBJ2-7, with 8 positions matching TRBD1. V lost 4 bases and J lost 5; bases outside the gene matches: 7. Germline CDR1 and CDR2: MNHEY and SMNVEV (reference sequence). The CDR3 has 14 amino acids. CDR3 sequence reads: CASSSWTGTDEQYF. The CDR3 DNA reads TGTGCCAGCAGTTCGTGGACAGGGACCGACGAGCAGTACTTC.

This clonotype was counted ten times or more. V and J are TRBV29-1 and TRBJ2-1; D is possibly TRBD1 (7 bases). V shed 3 bases and J shed 7 bases, with 13 bases lying between them. The germline V gene has CDR1 SQVTM and CDR2 ANQGSEA. The CDR3 extends over 13 amino acids. The CDR3 loop is CSVDTGEANEQFF. The CDR3 region has the DNA TGCAGCGTTGATACAGGGGAGGCGAATGAGCAGTTCTTC.

This clonotype showed up just once. Possible read error: a much larger clone is one base away. The chain is built from TRBV10-2 and TRBJ2-2, with a possible D match to TRBD1 (6 bases). The CDR3 is 15 amino acids. Germline assignment: CDR1 WSHSY and CDR2 SAAADI. CDR3 DNA sequence: TGCGCCAGCAGTTCCTACGGGACAAACACCGTGGAGCTGTTTTTT. Encoded protein: CASSSYGTNTVELFF.

This clonotype has at least ten counts. V and J are TRBV7-2 and TRBJ2-3; 10 nucleotides match TRBD2. The germline V gene has CDR1 SGHTA and CDR2 FQGNSA. Germline trimming cut 1 base from V and 3 bases from J; bases unmatched to any gene: 4. The CDR3 covers 16 residues. CDR3 DNA: TGTGCCAGCAGCTTAGGAGGGACTAGCGTGACAGATACGCAGTATTTT. This encodes CASSLGGTSVTDTQYF.